Listed here are 7 T cell receptor beta chains from one sample, sequenced in a study of blood T cell repertoires in COVID-19. Clones were read by immunoSEQ multiplex PCR, and TCRdb kept only the in-frame ones, dropping some. The table has fewer than 200,000 clones, 88% seen once; the top ten hold more than 8.5%. Specimen: PBMCs or T cells enriched from blood (not recorded which). These TCRs come from a woman under 30 who had recovered from COVID-19.

This chain links TRBV5-1 with TRBJ2-7; a possible D gene is TRBD2 (6 bases). The CDR3 is made up of 15 amino acids. The V gene lost 0 bases and the J gene lost 3 bases, with 13 bases spanning the gap. Germline CDR1 is SGHRS and CDR2 is YFSETQ. The DNA for the CDR3 is TGCGCCAGCAGCTTGGTTGTGGGAGGAGGCTACGAGCAGTACTTC. Encoded protein: CASSLVVGGGYEQYF.

The chain uses TRBV6-2 or TRBV6-3 and TRBJ1-1, with D uncertain. CDR1 is MNHEY, CDR2 SVGEGT, per germline. Between the trimmed V and J ends, which lost 6 bases and 1 base, there was a span of 12 bases. This CDR3 has 14 amino acids. For the CDR3, the DNA is TGTGCCAGCAGCTCCGGGCGGGAGAACACTGAAGCTTTCTTT. Protein sequence: CASSSGRENTEAFF.

The V and J genes are TRBV6-5 and TRBJ1-6; D perhaps matches TRBD1 (6 bases). V lost 0 bases, J lost 0 bases, and 6 bases lay in between. From germline, CDR1 is MNHEY and CDR2 SVGAGI. The CDR3 contains 16 residues. The CDR3 bases are TGTGCCAGCAGTTACTCGGACAGCTCCTATAATTCACCCCTCCACTTT. It encodes CASSYSDSSYNSPLHF.

The chain couples TRBV5-5 to TRBJ2-2; 9 bases match TRBD2. The length of the CDR3 is 14 residues. Germline V gene lookup returns CDR1 SGHKS and CDR2 YYEKEE (reference sequence). V trimming: 4 bases; J trimming: 6 bases; junction bases outside the gene matches: 4. The chain's CDR3 is CASSERGVAGELFF. CDR3 sequence (DNA): TGTGCCAGCAGCGAGCGGGGGGTGGCCGGGGAGCTGTTTTTT.

The chain's CDR3 is CASSDYAGGGETQYF. CDR3 nucleotides: TGTGCCAGCAGTGACTATGCGGGAGGCGGTGAGACCCAGTACTTC. V gene TRBV2 combines with J gene TRBJ2-5, with 8 bases fitting TRBD2. Germline V lookup: CDR1 SNHLY, CDR2 FYNNEI. V dropped 3 bases and J dropped 5; count of bases not matched to a gene: 8. The CDR3 is 15 residues long.

The rearrangement links TRBV18 to TRBJ2-1, with D possibly matching TRBD2 (6 bases). The CDR3 has 14 residues. Trimming took 6 bases from V and 4 from J, leaving 13 bases between them. Germline values: CDR1 KGHSH, CDR2 LQKENI. CDR3 loop: CASSRGTEYNEQFF. Here the CDR3 DNA reads TGTGCCAGCTCCCGGGGGACCGAGTACAATGAGCAGTTCTTC.

The gene calls are TRBV14 and TRBJ2-1; TRBD2 matches 8 bases. CDR3 length: 16 amino acids. CDR1 is SGHDN, CDR2 FVKESK, per germline. V dropped 4 bases and J dropped 4; count of bases not matched to a gene: 9. The CDR3 loop reads CASSPPGTSGYNEQFF. The DNA of the CDR3 is TGTGCCAGCAGCCCCCCCGGAACTAGCGGTTACAATGAGCAGTTCTTC.